This T cell receptor beta chain was profiled in a study of CD8+ T cells in alopecia areata (dated by TCRdb to the late 2010s). For the wider study: The treated patients, all with moderate-to-severe alopecia areata, were enrolled in an open-label pilot trial of oral tofacitinib given at 5 to 10 mg twice daily. Tofacitinib was administered for 6 to 18 months, and 6 months of follow-up off drug were then conducted to assess delayed response and recurrence. To study T cell clonal expansion in alopecia areata, the researchers applied high-throughput TCRbeta sequencing to both the C3H/HeJ mouse model and human patients. Human TCRbeta sequencing covered scalp tissue and sorted CD4+ and CD8+ peripheral blood T cells from patchy and totalis/universalis alopecia areata patients and healthy controls. Patients on tofacitinib were biopsied at baseline and after 4 and 24 weeks of treatment, and several of the patients also had a later scalp biopsy. Scalp clonality was compared across normal scalp (n=4), patchy alopecia areata scalp (n=8), and alopecia totalis/universalis scalp (n=8). RNA came from the PAXgene miRNA kit for fixed scalp, the miRNeasy kit for PBMCs, and the RNeasy kit for mouse skin. immunoSEQ multiplex PCR using 35 Vbeta forward primers and 13 Jbeta reverse primers was used to amplify TCRbeta CDR3 regions. Results and caveats for the whole study, not just this receptor: Shared TCR sequences between patients were less evident than in mice, which may be partly attributable to HLA diversity in the patient population. Lesional scalp, especially in alopecia totalis/universalis, showed higher clonality and more expanded CD8+ clones than normal scalp, suggesting antigenic drive. Unlike mouse skin, which is dominated by gammadelta T cells, normal human skin has resident alphabeta T cells that are also sequenced, and this complicates analysis of the scalp TCR repertoire.

The table lists this clone with a few counts. Its antigen remains unidentified. No base quality information exists; no much larger clone differs at one position. From the germline V gene, CDR1 is SQVTM and CDR2 is ANQGSEA. The CDR3 holds 15 amino acids from the cysteine to the phenylalanine. This entry keeps only the CDR3 DNA: 45 bases, framed from base 1. V was cut back by 5 bases and J by 3 bases, leaving a gap of 18 bases between them. The sample's time point label is to be understood as: baseline before oral tofacitinib. Lesional scalp punch biopsies and peripheral blood were obtained from alopecia areata patients. PBMCs were isolated by density centrifugation and stained for CD3, CD4 and CD8, after which CD4+ and CD8+ T cells were sorted on a FACSAria. Libraries came from the immunoSEQ multiplex PCR assay. For TCR sequencing, RNA was extracted from every sample and reverse transcribed into cDNA to serve as template. First-strand cDNA was synthesized with SuperScript III using a 2:1 mix of oligo-dT and random hexamers. Amplification bias was assessed with a synthetic immune receptor repertoire, and residual bias was removed computationally. In the original analysis: After raw reads were preprocessed to remove errors, the CDR3 was defined following IMGT conventions as running from the conserved cysteine to phenylalanine. Clonality was computed as 1 minus the Shannon entropy, with the entropy normalized by log2 of the number of productive unique TCRs. Scalp TCRbeta sequences were cross-referenced with sorted blood CD4 and CD8 repertoires so that the CD4 or CD8 identity of scalp clones could be inferred. TCRdb stores this immuneACCESS table with in-frame sequences only. Part of the clones is absent; in the studies checked, under half of the shortfall reflects unresolved V genes, and no reason is known for the rest. Clone size and the V and J calls come from that table; the DNA yielded D and trimming. The sample table contains some 180,000 clones; only one count was recorded for 63% of them. The ten largest clones add up to 1.5% to 2% of the sample.

The TCR comes from a human donor with alopecia areata. The sequencing used CD4+ T cells sorted from blood, collected at week 0. The sequence joins TRBV29-1 to TRBJ2-3, with a tentative D call of TRBD1 or TRBD2, each matching 5 bases. The DNA sequence is as follows: TGCAGCGTTCTCCCGGGACCGGCGGGTACAGATACGCAGTATTTT. This gives the protein CSVLPGPAGTDTQYF.